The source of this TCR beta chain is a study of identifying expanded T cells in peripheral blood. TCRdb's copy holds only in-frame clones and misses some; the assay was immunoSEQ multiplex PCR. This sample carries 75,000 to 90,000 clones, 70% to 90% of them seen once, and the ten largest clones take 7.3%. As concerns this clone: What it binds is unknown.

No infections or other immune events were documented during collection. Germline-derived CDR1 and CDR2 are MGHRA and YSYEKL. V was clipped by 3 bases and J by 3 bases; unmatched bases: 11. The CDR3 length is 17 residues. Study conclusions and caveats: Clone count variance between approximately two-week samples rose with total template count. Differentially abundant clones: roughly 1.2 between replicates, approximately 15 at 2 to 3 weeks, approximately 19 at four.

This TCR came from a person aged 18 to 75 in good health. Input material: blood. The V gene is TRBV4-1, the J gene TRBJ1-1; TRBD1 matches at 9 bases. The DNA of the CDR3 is TGCGCCAGCAGCCACGTGATCGGGACAGGGACCGACACTGAAGCTTTCTTT. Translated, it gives CASSHVIGTGTDTEAFF.